The clone carrying this T cell receptor beta chain was observed once. The antigen remains unidentified. A junction boundary mismatches the germline segment, possibly from a read error. The entry originates in a study of CD8+CD57+ T cells in acquired aplastic anemia. Study in general: On average, sorted CD4+ and CD8+ cells gave 3 to 4 ug of DNA. Roughly 11 million reads, on average, were obtained for CD4+ cells from healthy donors.

TCR beta VDJ combinations and CDR3 sequences were profiled from genomic DNA. TCRdb passed the reads through MiXCR, listing each CDR3 protein once. The table has around 200,000 distinct CDR3 sequences, around half seen once; the top ten hold approximately 16%. CDR3 length equals 14 residues. Germline values: CDR1 SNHLY, CDR2 FYNNEI. Overall study results and limits: Roughly 29 was the count of CD8+ CDR3 sequences that patients shared with controls. Patients were compared with controls for CD8+ Simpson's diversity, and no significant difference emerged.

Sequences were obtained from sorted CD4+, CD8+, or CD8+CD57+ T cells (not recorded which) from PBMCs. This TCR derives from a human donor in good health, serving as a control. V gene TRBV2 combines with J gene TRBJ2-7, with a possible D match to TRBD1 (6 bases). CDR3: CASSVQGLSYEQYF. The CDR3 DNA reads TGTGCCAGCAGTGTACAGGGCCTCTCCTATGAGCAGTACTTC.